This T cell receptor beta chain is drawn from a study of graft-versus-host responses after intestinal transplantation. Study summary: Grafts were multivisceral, liver-intestinal, or isolated intestinal.

Repertoires were generated with immunoSEQ multiplex PCR, while TCRdb's copy carries only in-frame clones and drops some. Altogether about 14,000 clones are present, 25% to 35% being singletons, with the ten largest covering 3.9%. There are 14 residues in the CDR3. V was pared by 3 bases and J by 0 bases, with 9 bases between. Germline assignment: CDR1 GTSNPN and CDR2 SVGIG (reference sequence). At the end of the reaction, proliferating CFSE-low CD3+CD4+ and CD3+CD8+ responders were sorted. This specimen consisted of alloreactive CD4+ T cells from a mixed lymphocyte reaction culture, obtained before intestinal transplant. Subset meaning: CFSE-low proliferating T cells sorted from roughly 6-day pre-transplant mixed lymphocyte reaction (GvH or HvG direction). The chain joins TRBV30 to TRBJ1-3; TRBD1 might be the D (6 bases). The TCR comes from a human patient who received an intestinal transplant. Written as DNA, the CDR3 is TGTGCCTGGAGGTGGGGACACTCTGGAAACACCATATATTTT. This codes for CAWRWGHSGNTIYF.